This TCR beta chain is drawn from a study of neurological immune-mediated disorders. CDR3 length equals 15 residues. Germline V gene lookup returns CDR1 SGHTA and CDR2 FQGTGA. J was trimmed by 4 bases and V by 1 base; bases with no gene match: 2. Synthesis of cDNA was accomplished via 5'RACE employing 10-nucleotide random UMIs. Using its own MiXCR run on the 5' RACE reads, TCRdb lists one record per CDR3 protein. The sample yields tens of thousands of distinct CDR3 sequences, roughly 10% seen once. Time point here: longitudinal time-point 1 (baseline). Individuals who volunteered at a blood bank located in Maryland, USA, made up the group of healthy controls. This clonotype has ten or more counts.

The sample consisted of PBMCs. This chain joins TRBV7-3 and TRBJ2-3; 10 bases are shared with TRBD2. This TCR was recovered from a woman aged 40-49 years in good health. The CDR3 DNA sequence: TGTGCCAGCAGCTTAAGAGCGGGGGGGCCAGATACGCAGTATTTT. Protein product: CASSLRAGGPDTQYF.